The 17 T cell receptor beta chains presented below share a single source sample, sequenced in a study of blood T cell repertoires in COVID-19. The method was immunoSEQ multiplex PCR; TCRdb's version includes in-frame clones alone and lacks a portion of them. This sample has 300,000 to 450,000 clones; about 90% occur once, and the top ten carry over 1%. Sequenced sample: PBMCs or T cells enriched from blood (not recorded which). The receptors here all came from a woman younger than 45 who had been exposed to COVID-19.

The rearrangement links TRBV5-5 to TRBJ2-1, with 9 bases identical to TRBD1. The J segment lost 16 bases and the V segment lost 3 bases, leaving 8 bases of the junction unmatched. There are 12 residues in the CDR3. Germline V CDR1 and CDR2: SGHKS, YYEKEE (reference sequence). The CDR3: CASSSGGQGRFF. CDR3 sequence (DNA): TGTGCCAGCAGCTCGGGGGGACAGGGCCGCTTCTTC.

The V gene is TRBV20-1, the J gene TRBJ2-2; D uncertain. CDR3 length: 14 residues. The germline CDR1 and CDR2 sequences are DFQATT and SNEGSKA (reference sequence). The ends were cut back, 3 bases at V and 7 bases at J, with 15 bases in the middle. In DNA, the CDR3 is TGCAGTGCTAGTAGAATGCGGTCCGGCGGGGAGCTGTTTTTT. Its protein product is CSASRMRSGGELFF.

This rearrangement joins TRBV27 to TRBJ2-7; D might be TRBD1 (6 bases). Trimming removed 3 bases at V and 2 bases at J, with 8 bases between. The CDR3 has 13 residues. In germline, CDR1 is MNHEY, CDR2 SMNVEV (reference sequence). This chain's CDR3 is CASSFRTAYEQYF. Written as DNA, the CDR3 is TGTGCCAGCAGTTTTAGGACAGCCTACGAGCAGTACTTC.

V gene TRBV7-3 combines with J gene TRBJ2-1; TRBD2 matches 8 bases. The length of the CDR3 is 17 residues. Trimming at V came to 0 bases and at J to 0 bases, leaving 4 bases not matched to a gene. The germline CDR1 and CDR2 sequences are SGHTA and FQGTGA. Written as DNA, the CDR3 is TGTGCCAGCAGCTTAACGGGGACTAGAACCTCCTACAATGAGCAGTTCTTC. Encoded protein: CASSLTGTRTSYNEQFF.

The chain uses TRBV6-5 and TRBJ2-5; D is uncertain. This CDR3 is 12 amino acids long. Trimming stripped 6 bases from V and 4 bases from J, with 9 bases between. CDR1 and CDR2 (germline): MNHEY, SVGAGI. CDR3 DNA: TGTGCCAGCAGCGCAACTGGAGAGACCCAGTACTTC. This translates into CASSATGETQYF.

The chain's CDR3 is CASTPTGLNTEAFF. In DNA form, the CDR3 reads TGTGCCAGCACCCCCACAGGGTTGAACACTGAAGCTTTCTTT. This chain connects TRBV11-2 to TRBJ1-1, with D tentatively TRBD1 (6 bases). V was pared by 7 bases and J by 0 bases, with 12 bases between. This CDR3 contains 14 residues. Germline CDR1 is SGHAT and CDR2 is FQNNGV.

V usage is TRBV27 and J usage is TRBJ2-7; maybe TRBD2 (5 bases). V was trimmed by 3 bases and J by 6 bases, leaving 9 bases between them. CDR3 length: 12 residues. Germline V gene data show CDR1 as MNHEY and CDR2 as SMNVEV (reference sequence). The CDR3 coding sequence is TGTGCCAGCAGTTTTTCCGGGGTCGAGCAGTACTTC. Amino acids: CASSFSGVEQYF.

V gene TRBV6-6 combines with J gene TRBJ1-1; D might be TRBD1 (6 bases). The germline CDR1 and CDR2 sequences are MNHNY and SVGAGI (reference sequence). The CDR3 consists of 14 residues. Trimming took off 5 bases at V and 5 bases at J, with 15 bases between the two ends. CDR3 sequence reads: CASSQNRAYTEAFF. The CDR3 coding sequence is TGTGCCAGCAGTCAGAACAGGGCGTATACTGAAGCTTTCTTT.

The chain carries TRBV5-1 and TRBJ2-2; possible D gene TRBD2, 6 bases. The V gene's germline CDR1 is SGHRS and CDR2 YFSETQ. Trimming took 1 base from V and 2 from J, leaving 12 bases between them. This CDR3 has 16 amino acids. The CDR3 DNA reads as TGCGCCAGCAGCTTGATGGCTAGCGAAAACACCGGGGAGCTGTTTTTT. As protein: CASSLMASENTGELFF.

This chain uses TRBV9 with TRBJ2-1; TRBD1 matches at 8 bases. The CDR3 consists of 14 residues. Unmatched junction bases numbered 3, after V lost 2 bases and J lost 5 bases. In germline, CDR1 is SGDLS, CDR2 YYNGEE. The CDR3: CASSVAGGHNEQFF. CDR3 nucleotide sequence: TGTGCCAGCAGCGTCGCAGGGGGCCACAATGAGCAGTTCTTC.

This clone was detected once. The chain joins TRBV30 to TRBJ1-1, with D uncertain. The CDR3 extends over 13 amino acids. V lost 3 bases and J lost 2, with 10 bases in between. Germline-derived CDR1 and CDR2 are GTSNPN and SVGIG (reference sequence). The CDR3 sequence is CAWRREINTEAFF. The CDR3 nucleotides read TGTGCCTGGAGGCGGGAGATAAACACTGAAGCTTTCTTT.

The chain uses TRBV25-1 and TRBJ1-4, with TRBD1 matching 10 bases. The CDR3 length is 15 residues. V shed 3 bases, J shed 7 bases, and the junction held 5 bases outside the gene matches. CDR1 is MGHDK, CDR2 SYGVNS, per germline. CDR3 sequence reads: CASSDDRGRGEKLFF. As DNA, the CDR3 is TGTGCCAGCAGTGACGACAGGGGGCGAGGTGAAAAACTGTTTTTT. Based on the CDR3 plus reference TRBV25-1 and TRBJ1-4, the full variable domain is EADIYQTPRYLVIGTGKKITLECSQTMGHDKMYWYQQDPGMELHLIHYSYGVNSTEKGDLSSESTVSRIRTEHFPLTLESARPSHTSQYLCASSDDRGRGEKLFFGSGTQLSVL.

The gene calls are TRBV7-7 and TRBJ2-1; 12 positions match TRBD2. From germline, CDR1 is SSHAT and CDR2 FNYEAQ (reference sequence). The CDR3 contains 15 residues. The ends lost 1 base at V and 8 bases at J; junction bases unmatched: 3. The CDR3 is CASSLVLAGGDEQFF. In DNA, the CDR3 is TGTGCCAGCAGCTTAGTACTAGCGGGAGGTGATGAGCAGTTCTTC.

This rearrangement joins TRBV5-4 to TRBJ2-7, with a weak D call TRBD2 (6 bases). V shed 4 bases and J shed 3 bases, with 14 bases lying between them. The length of the CDR3 is 14 residues. Germline V gene data show CDR1 as SGHNT and CDR2 as YYREEE (reference sequence). The CDR3 bases are TGTGCCAGCAGCCCTGATCTCGGGGGCTACGAGCAGTACTTC. Protein sequence: CASSPDLGGYEQYF.

This chain uses TRBV3-1 (or the pseudogene TRBV3-2) with TRBJ2-3; perhaps TRBD1 as D (5 bases). V was shortened by 0 bases and J by 2 bases, with 21 bases between the two germline ends. This CDR3 spans 19 amino acids. The germline V gene has CDR1 LGHDT and CDR2 YNNKEL (reference sequence). This CDR3 is CASSQDSGWKGRNTDTQYF. The CDR3 region has the DNA TGTGCCAGCAGCCAAGATTCCGGGTGGAAGGGGCGAAACACAGATACGCAGTATTTT.

This rearrangement joins TRBV2 to TRBJ2-5, with 7 bases fitting TRBD1. Per the germline V gene, CDR1 is SNHLY and CDR2 is FYNNEI. V shed 7 bases and J 1 base; nucleotides not matched to a gene: 6. There are 14 residues in the CDR3. CDR3 DNA: TGTGCCAGCACCTGGGGACAGTTCCAAGAGACCCAGTACTTC. The encoded protein is CASTWGQFQETQYF.

The chain is built from TRBV30 and TRBJ2-3, with 10 bases matching TRBD2. Germline-derived CDR1 and CDR2 are GTSNPN and SVGIG (reference sequence). Trimming took 3 bases from V and 3 from J; bases not matched to a gene: 6. This CDR3 spans 15 amino acids. CDR3 DNA sequence: TGTGCCTGGAGACCGGGACTAGCGAGAACAGATACGCAGTATTTT. This gives the protein CAWRPGLARTDTQYF.